This T cell receptor beta chain was obtained from a study of shared clonotypes between healthy human individuals. Study-wide results and caveats: When naive CD4 clonotypes were compared across a few donors, 4% to 6.5% were shared.

Remarks on this clone: The antigen is unknown.

Clones were sequenced by immunoSEQ multiplex PCR, and TCRdb holds only the in-frame ones, with some missing. The table has some 2.1 million clones, 85% to 95% seen once. Germline V gives CDR1 GTSNPN, CDR2 SVGIG (reference sequence). The CDR3 covers 17 residues. Trimming took off 3 bases at V and 0 bases at J, with 17 bases between the two ends. The TCR originated in a man aged 18 to 29 in good health. V gene TRBV30 combines with J gene TRBJ1-4, with D possibly TRBD1 on 6 matching bases. The source material was naive CD4+ T cells sorted from blood. The subset denotes: CD45RA+ positively selected. CDR3 sequence reads: CAWSRGKNSATNEKLFF. In DNA, the CDR3 is TGTGCCTGGAGCAGGGGAAAGAACAGTGCAACTAATGAAAAACTGTTTTTT. The variable domain in full, completed from reference TRBV30 and TRBJ1-4, reads SQTIHQWPATLVQPVGSPLSLECTVEGTSNPNLYWYRQAAGRGLQLLFYSVGIGQISSEVPQNLSASRPQDRQFILSSKKLLLSDSGFYLCAWSRGKNSATNEKLFFGSGTQLSVL.